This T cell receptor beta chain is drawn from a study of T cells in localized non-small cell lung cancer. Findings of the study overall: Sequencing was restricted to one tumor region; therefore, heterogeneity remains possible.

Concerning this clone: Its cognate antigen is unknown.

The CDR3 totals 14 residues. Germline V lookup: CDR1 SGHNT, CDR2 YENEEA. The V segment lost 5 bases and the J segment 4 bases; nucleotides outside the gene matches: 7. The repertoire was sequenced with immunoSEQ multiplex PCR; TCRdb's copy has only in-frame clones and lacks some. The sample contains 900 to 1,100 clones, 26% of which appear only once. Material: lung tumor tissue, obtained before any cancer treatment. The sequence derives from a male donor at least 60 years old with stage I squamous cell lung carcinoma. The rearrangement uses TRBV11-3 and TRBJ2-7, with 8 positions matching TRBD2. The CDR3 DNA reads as TGTGCCAGCAGCCCCCGGGAGGGGCTGTACGAGCAGTACTTC. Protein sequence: CASSPREGLYEQYF. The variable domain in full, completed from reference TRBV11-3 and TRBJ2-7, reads EAGVVQSPRYKIIEKKQPVAFWCNPISGHNTLYWYLQNLGQGPELLIRYENEEAVDDSQLPKDRFSAERLKGVDSTLKIQPAELGDSAVYLCASSPREGLYEQYFGPGTRLTVT.